These 23 T cell receptor beta chains originate from one sample sequenced in a study of cytomegalovirus exposure and HLA in healthy donors. PCR used 60 Vbeta primers and 13 Jbeta primers. Generated by immunoSEQ multiplex PCR, the TCRdb table keeps only in-frame clones and is missing some. This repertoire shows under 150,000 clones, 81% found once; its top ten account for about 0.7%. Sequencing input: PBMCs. Receptor source: a man younger than 35 in good health and CMV-seronegative.

The V call is TRBV27, the J call TRBJ2-2; 14 nucleotides agree with TRBD2. The CDR3 totals 18 residues. Trimming removed 7 bases from V and 4 bases from J; junction bases left unmatched: 11. Germline V lookup: CDR1 MNHEY, CDR2 SMNVEV (reference sequence). In DNA form, the CDR3 reads TGTGCCAGCACCCAAGTGGGACTAGCGGGGGTCCTCACCGGGGAGCTGTTTTTT. Its protein product is CASTQVGLAGVLTGELFF.

The chain links TRBV30 to TRBJ1-5; possibly TRBD1 for D (6 bases). Germline CDR1 GTSNPN, CDR2 SVGIG (reference sequence). The CDR3 loop spans 15 amino acids. Trimming left V 2 bases short and J 11 bases short, with 22 bases between. The CDR3 nucleotides read TGTGCCTGGAGTAGGACAGTTTACGGCAAGTTTACCCAGCATTTT. Amino acid sequence: CAWSRTVYGKFTQHF.

The chain is built from TRBV27 and TRBJ2-7, with D possibly TRBD1 on 6 matching bases. The CDR3 runs to 13 residues. Germline CDR1 reads MNHEY; CDR2 reads SMNVEV (reference sequence). V lost 3 bases and J 3 bases, leaving 9 bases between the germline ends. The CDR3 DNA reads as TGTGCCAGCAGTTTCAGGGACAACTACGAGCAGTACTTC. Protein product: CASSFRDNYEQYF.

This clone has a handful of counts. This chain joins TRBV11-2 and TRBJ1-4; TRBD1 matches 7 bases. The CDR3 runs 15 residues. J lost 4 bases, V lost 2 bases, and 4 bases had no gene match. The germline V gene has CDR1 SGHAT and CDR2 FQNNGV. This chain's CDR3 is CASSLSTGFNEKLFF. In nucleotides, the CDR3 is TGTGCCAGCAGCTTATCGACAGGGTTTAATGAAAAACTGTTTTTT.

V is TRBV30 and J is TRBJ2-1; 12 nucleotides line up with TRBD2. Looked up from germline, CDR1 is GTSNPN and CDR2 is SVGIG (reference sequence). V shed 1 base, J shed 1 base, and the junction held 26 bases outside the gene matches. CDR3 length: 24 amino acids. For the CDR3, the DNA is TGTGCCTGGAGTGACCCCAGGGCAGGGAGACTAGCGGGGGACCTCTTGTCTTCCTACAATGAGCAGTTCTTC. This encodes CAWSDPRAGRLAGDLLSSYNEQFF.

The genes are TRBV18 and TRBJ1-1, with 8 bases fitting TRBD1. V dropped 6 bases and J dropped 4; count of bases not matched to a gene: 7. The germline gives CDR1 KGHSH, CDR2 LQKENI. The CDR3 length is 14 residues. The CDR3 DNA is TGTGCCAGCTCGCCGGACAGGGCTTTCACTGAAGCTTTCTTT. Protein product: CASSPDRAFTEAFF.

This rearrangement joins TRBV6-1 to TRBJ1-4, with 8 bases aligning to TRBD1. In germline, CDR1 is MNHNS, CDR2 SASEGT. The CDR3 contains 16 residues. V was clipped by 4 bases and J by 8 bases; unmatched bases: 12. The CDR3 DNA reads as TGTGCCAGCAGTGCCTCGTCGGACAGGGAGGCAGAAAAACTGTTTTTT. The encoded protein is CASSASSDREAEKLFF.

This sequence joins TRBV11-3 and TRBJ2-7; TRBD1 matches 12 bases. The germline CDR1 and CDR2 sequences are SGHNT and YENEEA. The CDR3 length is 15 residues. The V gene end was trimmed by 5 bases and the J gene end by 6 bases; junction bases not matched to a gene: 8. The CDR3 loop reads CASSAAGTGGAEQYF. The CDR3 DNA follows: TGTGCCAGCAGCGCAGCCGGGACAGGGGGCGCCGAGCAGTACTTC. Looking up the rest from reference TRBV11-3 and TRBJ2-7 gives the full variable domain: EAGVVQSPRYKIIEKKQPVAFWCNPISGHNTLYWYLQNLGQGPELLIRYENEEAVDDSQLPKDRFSAERLKGVDSTLKIQPAELGDSAVYLCASSAAGTGGAEQYFGPGTRLTVT.

V gene TRBV2 combines with J gene TRBJ2-4, with 10 bases identical to TRBD1. CDR1 SNHLY and CDR2 FYNNEI come from the germline V gene. The CDR3 contains 16 residues. Trimming at V came to 6 bases and at J to 1 base, leaving 6 bases not matched to a gene. CDR3 DNA: TGTGCCAGCAGCGGACAGGGGGTTCTCGCCAAAAACATTCAGTACTTC. Amino acids: CASSGQGVLAKNIQYF.

The chain recombines TRBV5-8 with TRBJ1-6; 7 nucleotides match TRBD1. The CDR3 has 17 residues. V lost 0 bases to trimming and J lost 0 bases; unmatched junction nucleotides: 3. From germline, CDR1 is SGHTS and CDR2 YDEGEE. CDR3 region: CASSLVDRSSYNSPLHF. The CDR3 DNA reads as TGTGCCAGCAGCTTGGTGGACAGGAGCTCCTATAATTCACCCCTCCACTTT. Full variable domain (rest looked up from reference TRBV5-8 and TRBJ1-6): EAGVTQSPTHLIKTRGQQATLRCSPISGHTSVYWYQQALGLGLQFLLWYDEGEERNRGNFPPRFSGRQFPNYSSELNVNALELEDSALYLCASSLVDRSSYNSPLHFGNGTRLTVT.

The chain links TRBV27 to TRBJ2-1; 7 nucleotides match TRBD1. V lost 5 bases and J lost 5; bases outside the gene matches: 12. The CDR3 contains 16 residues. Germline V lookup: CDR1 MNHEY, CDR2 SMNVEV (reference sequence). DNA of the CDR3: TGTGCCAGCAGTCCCCGAGGGACAGTTGTAGACAATGAGCAGTTCTTC. Its protein product is CASSPRGTVVDNEQFF.

The rearrangement uses TRBV4-3 and TRBJ2-7; D perhaps matches TRBD1 (6 bases). The V end lost 3 bases, the J end lost 2 bases, and 14 bases lay between the germline ends. The CDR3 is 15 residues long. Germline V gene data show CDR1 as LGHNA and CDR2 as YSLEER. CDR3 in DNA: TGCGCCAGCAGCCAGGACAGAGGATCTCCCTACGAGCAGTACTTC. Encoded protein: CASSQDRGSPYEQYF.

V gene TRBV4-3 combines with J gene TRBJ1-5; D uncertain. V was trimmed by 5 bases and J by 4 bases, leaving 18 bases between them. The CDR3 consists of 16 residues. From germline, CDR1 is LGHNA and CDR2 YSLEER. DNA of the CDR3: TGCGCCAGCAGCTCCCAAATCGGGGAGTATAATCAGCCCCAGCATTTT. Its protein product is CASSSQIGEYNQPQHF.

The V and J genes are TRBV19 and TRBJ2-5; 8 nucleotides agree with TRBD1. The J call may be faulty, since TRBJ2-7 better matches the DNA end. The CDR3 spans 15 residues. CDR1 and CDR2 (germline): LNHDA, SQIVND (reference sequence). The CDR3 region is CASSGQGATSYEQYF. In DNA, the CDR3 is TGTGCCAGTAGTGGCCAGGGGGCCACGTCCTACGAGCAGTACTTC.

This clone came up once. V is TRBV6-6 and J is TRBJ1-2, with D perhaps matching TRBD1 (6 bases). This CDR3 has 16 amino acids. Looked up from germline, CDR1 is MNHNY and CDR2 is SVGAGI (reference sequence). Trimming took off 4 bases at V and 5 bases at J, with 20 bases between the two ends. CDR3 DNA sequence: TGTGCCAGCAGTTTATCACGGGGGGCGCGAAGTTATGGCTACACCTTC. Translating gives CASSLSRGARSYGYTF.

This clone was detected a few times. The gene calls are TRBV7-9 and TRBJ2-3, with D possibly being TRBD1 (6 bases). This CDR3 comprises 13 residues. V was pared by 6 bases and J by 1 base, with 8 bases between. Germline V gene sequence: CDR1 SEHNR, CDR2 FQNEAQ (reference sequence). The CDR3 here is CASSYRGTDTQYF. As DNA, the CDR3 is TGTGCCAGCAGTTACAGGGGCACAGATACGCAGTATTTT.

This clone was picked up one time. The CDR3 DNA reads TGTGCCAGCAGCCCTCCTTCCGGGACAGGGTGGTGGGGGAGCACTGAAGCTTTCTTT. Translated: CASSPPSGTGWWGSTEAFF. The chain is built from TRBV7-8 and TRBJ1-1; 9 bases line up with TRBD1. Germline CDR1 and CDR2: SGHVS and FQNEAQ. The CDR3 sequence is 19 residues long. The V segment lost 5 bases and the J segment 4 bases; nucleotides outside the gene matches: 20.

This clone showed up just a few times. The chain uses TRBV19 and TRBJ1-5, with 9 bases lining up with TRBD1. Trimming cost V 5 bases and J 9 bases; bases outside gene matches: 8. The CDR3 length is 14 residues. Germline CDR1 and CDR2: LNHDA and SQIVND (reference sequence). The CDR3 nucleotides are TGTGCCAGTAGTCCCGGACAGGGGACGGGGCCCCAGCATTTT. This translates into CASSPGQGTGPQHF. Together with reference TRBV19 and TRBJ1-5, the CDR3 gives the full variable domain: DGGITQSPKYLFRKEGQNVTLSCEQNLNHDAMYWYRQDPGQGLRLIYYSQIVNDFQKGDIAEGYSVSREKKESFPLTVTSAQKNPTAFYLCASSPGQGTGPQHFGDGTRLSIL.

As for this clone: Different DNA sequences within this sample yield the same CDR3. This chain joins TRBV5-6 and TRBJ1-4; TRBD1 might be the D (6 bases). This CDR3 is 14 amino acids long. Per germline, CDR1 SGHDT and CDR2 YYEEEE. Trimming removed 5 bases from V and 7 bases from J, with 15 bases in between. The CDR3 DNA reads TGTGCCAGCAGGAGGGGGATGGATGTTGAAAAACTGTTTTTT. This encodes CASRRGMDVEKLFF.

V usage is TRBV11-3 and J usage is TRBJ2-1; the match to TRBD2 covers 14 bases. Germline assignment: CDR1 SGHNT and CDR2 YENEEA. V was clipped by 5 bases and J by 7 bases; unmatched bases: 7. This CDR3 is 16 amino acids long. The CDR3 sequence is CASSPGLAGGRNEQFF. CDR3 DNA sequence: TGTGCCAGCAGCCCAGGACTAGCGGGGGGACGAAATGAGCAGTTCTTC.

This chain connects TRBV5-6 to TRBJ2-3, with 8 bases aligning to TRBD1. Trimming cost V 4 bases and J 3 bases; bases outside gene matches: 7. In germline, CDR1 is SGHDT, CDR2 YYEEEE. This CDR3 comprises 15 residues. The CDR3 reads CASSIGTGVTDTQYF. The CDR3 coding sequence is TGTGCCAGCAGCATAGGGACAGGAGTAACAGATACGCAGTATTTT.

The chain links TRBV30 to TRBJ1-5; D is unclear. The V gene lost 5 bases and the J gene lost 0 bases, with 5 bases spanning the gap. From germline, CDR1 is GTSNPN and CDR2 SVGIG (reference sequence). The CDR3 totals 12 residues. CDR3 coding DNA: TGTGCCTGGGGCAGTAGCAATCAGCCCCAGCATTTT. It encodes CAWGSSNQPQHF.

The rearrangement uses TRBV7-2 and TRBJ2-2; 11 nucleotides line up with TRBD1. V dropped 3 bases and J dropped 6; count of bases not matched to a gene: 6. The CDR3 is 16 amino acids. The germline V gene encodes CDR1 SGHTA and CDR2 FQGNSA. CDR3 nucleotide sequence: TGTGCCAGCAGCTTGACCGGGACAGGGGGAGCCGGGGAGCTGTTTTTT. Translation: CASSLTGTGGAGELFF.